This TCR beta chain was found in a study of CD8+ T cells in alopecia areata. Study overall: Dosing with tofacitinib proceeded for 6 to 18 months, followed by 6 months off drug. Points from the study as a whole: Clonality in lesional scalp, especially alopecia totalis/universalis, exceeded that of normal scalp.

The trim removed 6 bases at V and 4 bases at J, leaving 20 bases unmatched. CDR3 length equals 19 residues. The germline CDR1 and CDR2 sequences are SGHVS and FNYEAQ. As for this clone: Its antigen remains unidentified.

After isolation, RNA underwent reverse transcription to generate cDNA as the sequencing template. The table came from immunoSEQ multiplex PCR; TCRdb's copy has only in-frame clones and leaves some out. The sample records 170,000 or so clones, roughly 60% being singletons. Lesional scalp punch biopsies and peripheral blood came from alopecia areata patients. This TCR was recovered from a human donor with alopecia areata. This sequence joins TRBV7-6 and TRBJ2-1, with 8 bases that match TRBD2. This specimen consisted of CD4+ T cells sorted from blood, obtained at week 0. CDR3 loop: CASSSRGGGHGARYNEQFF. CDR3 bases: TGTGCCAGCAGTTCTCGTGGCGGGGGGCACGGGGCCAGGTACAATGAGCAGTTCTTC.